The entry below gives a single TCR beta chain sequence along with its context. Primers included in the PCR were 60 Vbeta and 13 Jbeta primers. Data came from immunoSEQ multiplex PCR; TCRdb stores just in-frame clones and leaves some out. The repertoire consists of some 140,000 clones, with roughly 89% occurring once and the leading ten covering around 5.5%. CDR3 length equals 12 residues. Germline V gene data show CDR1 as SNHLY and CDR2 as FYNNEI. Trimming took off 8 bases at V and 1 base at J, with 6 bases between the two ends. This sample is part of a study of cytomegalovirus exposure and HLA in healthy donors.

V and J are TRBV2 and TRBJ2-1; D is unclear. Sequencing was done on a sample of PBMCs. The TCR sequence derives from a woman in her twenties or thirties in good health and CMV-seronegative. The CDR3 reads CASGPSYNEQFF. Here the CDR3 DNA reads TGTGCCAGCGGCCCATCCTACAATGAGCAGTTCTTC.